This TCR beta chain came from a study of CD8+ T cells in alopecia areata. Findings of the study overall: Mouse data revealed clearer TCR sharing than patient data did, a gap possibly tied to HLA.

The CDR3 runs to 13 residues. Germline CDR1 and CDR2: SGDLS and YYNGEE. V shed 4 bases and J 6 bases; nucleotides not matched to a gene: 4. Reverse transcription of extracted RNA yielded cDNA, which provided the sequencing template. Assay used: immunoSEQ multiplex PCR; TCRdb lists only in-frame clones, some missing. This repertoire shows 60,000 to 65,000 clones, roughly 46% found once; its top ten account for roughly 50%. Concerning this clone itself: The antigen remains undetermined.

The sample consisted of NKG2D-low CD8+ T cells sorted from blood. The gene calls are TRBV9 and TRBJ2-7, with 10 bases matching TRBD2. This TCR came from a human donor with alopecia areata. The CDR3 bases are TGTGCCAGCAGCCTAGCGGGAGTCCCCGAGCAGTACTTC. Its protein is CASSLAGVPEQYF.